These 28 T cell receptor beta chains share one sample of origin, sequenced in a study. TCRdb re-called the 5' RACE reads through MiXCR, storing one row per CDR3 protein. The sample lists about 41,000 distinct CDR3 sequences, just under 30% occurring once. Material: memory CD4+ T cells sorted from a lymph node. The subset here: memory CD4+ T cells, CD4+CD45RO+CD25-. These receptor sequences come from a female donor with breast cancer.

V gene TRBV7-3 combines with J gene TRBJ1-4; 8 nucleotides line up with TRBD1. With V trimmed by 4 bases and J by 8 bases, 3 bases remained unmatched. In germline, CDR1 is SGHTA, CDR2 FQGTGA. The CDR3 contains 13 residues. CDR3 coding DNA: TGTGCCAGCAGCTCAGGGGGCCAGGAAAAACTGTTTTTT. Protein product: CASSSGGQEKLFF.

This clonotype came up a few times. V and J are TRBV27 and TRBJ2-3, with 7 bases that match TRBD2. Germline CDR1 is MNHEY and CDR2 is SMNVEV (reference sequence). V dropped 0 bases and J dropped 7; count of bases not matched to a gene: 1. The length of the CDR3 is 13 residues. The CDR3 region has the DNA TGTGCCAGCAGTTTATCCGGGGGGAATACGCAGTATTTT. Protein sequence: CASSLSGGNTQYF.

This chain joins TRBV6-5 and TRBJ1-2, with TRBD1 as a possible D gene (6 bases). Trimming shortened V by 3 bases and J by 2 bases, and 10 bases separated the two germline ends. Germline lookup yields CDR1 MNHEY and CDR2 SVGAGI. The CDR3 is 14 amino acids. The CDR3 sequence is CASSYQGLNYGYTF. As DNA, the CDR3 is TGTGCCAGCAGTTATCAGGGGCTGAACTATGGCTACACCTTC.

This clonotype was seen once. The genes are TRBV4-1 and TRBJ2-5, with 7 positions matching TRBD2. The germline CDR1 and CDR2 sequences are MGHRA and YSYEKL. The CDR3 loop spans 15 amino acids. After removal of 1 base from V and 5 bases from J, the junction contained 7 bases not matched to a gene. This chain's CDR3 is CASSQVEREGETQYF. The CDR3, as DNA: TGCGCCAGCAGCCAAGTGGAGAGGGAGGGGGAGACCCAGTACTTC.

The V and J genes are TRBV27 and TRBJ2-1; TRBD2 matches at 11 bases. Trimming removed 6 bases from V and 8 bases from J; junction bases left unmatched: 12. The CDR3 contains 16 residues. Germline assignment: CDR1 MNHEY and CDR2 SMNVEV (reference sequence). The CDR3 DNA is TGTGCCAGCAGCCTGCACTTGACTAGCGGGACAGATGAGCAGTTCTTC. Its translation is CASSLHLTSGTDEQFF.

A few counts support this clonotype. J is TRBJ1-1 and V is TRBV12-3 or TRBV12-4; the D is unclear. V was clipped by 3 bases and J by 0 bases, with 14 bases between them. This CDR3 contains 16 residues. The CDR3 DNA is TGTGCCAGCAGTTTCTTTTCGCGGGGAATGAACACTGAAGCTTTCTTT. Protein sequence: CASSFFSRGMNTEAFF.

In DNA form, the CDR3 reads TGTGCCAGCAGCCCAGGGGGCGGGTTGAACACTGAAGCTTTCTTT. Translation: CASSPGGGLNTEAFF. This chain uses TRBV7-3 with TRBJ1-1; 8 bases fit TRBD1. The ends lost 5 bases at V and 0 bases at J; junction bases unmatched: 5. This CDR3 has 15 amino acids. Germline assignment: CDR1 SGHTA and CDR2 FQGTGA.

The J gene is TRBJ2-5, the V gene TRBV5-1, with a tentative D call TRBD1 (6 bases). V lost 2 bases and J 0 bases, leaving 8 bases between the germline ends. Germline V CDR1 and CDR2: SGHRS, YFSETQ. The CDR3 is 14 amino acids. In nucleotides, the CDR3 is TGCGCCAGCAGCTTCCAGGGGTACCAAGAGACCCAGTACTTC. This encodes CASSFQGYQETQYF.

CDR3 DNA: TGCGCCAGCAGCCCCGATGAGGGGGGCGTTACCTACGAGCAGTACTTC. It is translated as CASSPDEGGVTYEQYF. The chain is built from TRBV5-1 and TRBJ2-7; D tentatively reads TRBD1 or TRBD2 (6 bases each). Germline V CDR1 and CDR2: SGHRS, YFSETQ. Trimming took off 4 bases at V and 2 bases at J, with 19 bases between the two ends. This CDR3 is 16 amino acids long. The whole variable domain, filled in from reference TRBV5-1 and TRBJ2-7, reads KAGVTQTPRYLIKTRGQQVTLSCSPISGHRSVSWYQQTPGQGLQFLFEYFSETQRNKGNFPGRFSGRQFSNSRSEMNVSTLELGDSALYLCASSPDEGGVTYEQYFGPGTRLTVT.

A few counts support this clonotype. The chain links TRBV9 to TRBJ2-3; TRBD2 is a possible D gene (5 bases). Germline V lookup: CDR1 SGDLS, CDR2 YYNGEE. Trimming pared 1 base from V and 0 bases from J, leaving 6 bases between. This CDR3 is built from 14 residues. In DNA, the CDR3 is TGTGCCAGCAGCGTACGCGGGAGCACAGATACGCAGTATTTT. The encoded protein is CASSVRGSTDTQYF.

This rearrangement joins TRBV2 to TRBJ2-7; 11 bases are shared with TRBD2. CDR1 and CDR2 from the germline V gene are SNHLY and FYNNEI. Trimming removed 3 bases from V and 2 bases from J; junction bases left unmatched: 0. There are 14 residues in the CDR3. The CDR3 region has the DNA TGTGCCAGCAGTGAGGGACTAGCGGCCTACGAGCAGTACTTC. Amino acid sequence: CASSEGLAAYEQYF.

Notes on this clonotype: One end of the junction is discordant with germline, which a read error may explain. The rearrangement links TRBV5-1 to TRBJ1-1, with D tentatively TRBD1 (5 bases). This CDR3 has 15 residues. The germline gives CDR1 SGHRS, CDR2 YFSETQ. The CDR3 protein is CAGSLAGAGNTEAFF. CDR3 DNA: TGCGCCGGCAGCTTGGCCGGGGCGGGGAACACTGAAGCTTTCTTT.

CDR3 coding DNA: TGTGCCAGCAGCTTTCGAGGCGAGCAGTACTTC. Translating gives CASSFRGEQYF. The chain uses TRBV7-9 and TRBJ2-7; the D is unclear. The CDR3 has 11 residues. Germline-derived CDR1 and CDR2 are SEHNR and FQNEAQ (reference sequence). Trimming removed 3 bases at V and 6 bases at J, with 6 bases between.

CDR3 nucleotides: TGCAGTGCTAGGAATGACGGACAGGGGCAGGACACTGAAGCTTTCTTT. Its protein product is CSARNDGQGQDTEAFF. The gene calls are TRBV20-1 and TRBJ1-1, with 9 bases fitting TRBD1. Germline values: CDR1 DFQATT, CDR2 SNEGSKA (reference sequence). This CDR3 contains 16 residues. J was trimmed by 3 bases and V by 3 bases; bases with no gene match: 11.

The J gene is TRBJ2-1, the V gene TRBV12-3 or TRBV12-4; 10 nucleotides agree with TRBD2. The CDR3 loop spans 20 amino acids. V trimming: 4 bases; J trimming: 2 bases; junction bases outside the gene matches: 17. CDR3 sequence: CASSSPSYTSGDTAYNEQFF. The CDR3 DNA reads as TGTGCCAGCAGTTCGCCCTCTTACACTAGCGGGGACACAGCCTACAATGAGCAGTTCTTC.

There are a few counts of this clonotype. The chain has TRBV5-1 and TRBJ2-7, with D unclear. CDR3 length: 12 amino acids. The germline V and J ends were trimmed by 4 bases and 6 bases, with 11 bases remaining between them. Germline-derived CDR1 and CDR2 are SGHRS and YFSETQ. The CDR3 region is CASSRTAREQYF. The CDR3 nucleotides read TGCGCCAGCAGCCGGACGGCCCGCGAGCAGTACTTC.

This chain uses TRBV25-1 with TRBJ2-3, with D unresolved. From germline, CDR1 is MGHDK and CDR2 SYGVNS. V lost 2 bases and J 5 bases, leaving 2 bases between the germline ends. This CDR3 comprises 11 residues. The DNA of the CDR3 is TGTGCCAGCAGTGAAAAAGATACGCAGTATTTT. Protein sequence: CASSEKDTQYF.

This clonotype was observed a handful of times. The chain combines TRBV27 with TRBJ1-1; D gene unclear. Germline V gene sequence: CDR1 MNHEY, CDR2 SMNVEV (reference sequence). V lost 6 bases and J lost 8, with 10 bases in between. The CDR3 contains 11 residues. Here the CDR3 DNA reads TGTGCCAGCAGAACCCGGGGAGAAGCTTTCTTT. Protein product: CASRTRGEAFF.

This clonotype showed up many times. This chain uses TRBV6-1 with TRBJ2-1; D remains unclear. Germline CDR1 reads MNHNS; CDR2 reads SASEGT. This CDR3 is built from 15 residues. V lost 4 bases and J lost 4, with 14 bases in between. As DNA, the CDR3 is TGTGCCAGCAGTGCTTCCGAAGGCCTATACAATGAGCAGTTCTTC. Amino acid sequence: CASSASEGLYNEQFF.

The chain recombines TRBV7-2 with TRBJ2-3, with TRBD1 as a possible D gene (5 bases). CDR3 length equals 15 residues. Germline lookup yields CDR1 SGHTA and CDR2 FQGNSA. The germline V and J ends were trimmed by 1 base and 8 bases, with 16 bases remaining between them. This CDR3 is CASSLGVVGQGTQYF. CDR3 nucleotide sequence: TGTGCCAGCAGCTTAGGGGTTGTAGGGCAGGGTACGCAGTATTTT.

The chain joins TRBV6-1 to TRBJ1-2; D uncertain. The CDR3 has 16 residues. Germline V CDR1 and CDR2: MNHNS, SASEGT. Trimming cost V 5 bases and J 0 bases, with 16 bases left between them. The CDR3 DNA reads as TGTGCCAGCAGTTACTCGATTCAGACTACTAACTATGGCTACACCTTC. Its translation: CASSYSIQTTNYGYTF.

This clonotype was detected many times. The rearrangement links TRBV7-3 to TRBJ2-7; D might be TRBD1 (5 bases). V was shortened by 6 bases and J by 2 bases, with 14 bases between the two germline ends. Germline lookup yields CDR1 SGHTA and CDR2 FQGTGA. The CDR3 covers 14 residues. CDR3 amino acids: CASSTDSLTYEQYF. The CDR3 coding sequence is TGTGCCAGCAGTACTGACAGTCTTACCTACGAGCAGTACTTC.

This clonotype came up many times. The V gene is TRBV4-1, the J gene TRBJ2-1, with 9 bases that match TRBD1. The CDR3 runs to 14 residues. Per germline, CDR1 MGHRA and CDR2 YSYEKL. V dropped 8 bases and J dropped 6; count of bases not matched to a gene: 8. The CDR3 loop reads CASQDRGNVNEQFF. The CDR3 region has the DNA TGCGCCAGCCAAGACAGGGGGAATGTCAATGAGCAGTTCTTC.

This clonotype is classed as medium-sized. The DNA for the CDR3 is TGTGCCAGCACCTTGACACAGAGCTCCTACAATGAGCAGTTCTTC. It encodes CASTLTQSSYNEQFF. This sequence joins TRBV7-8 and TRBJ2-1; no reliable D call. The CDR3 loop spans 15 amino acids. Germline assignment: CDR1 SGHVS and CDR2 FQNEAQ. Trimming cost V 7 bases and J 0 bases, with 13 bases left between them. The full variable domain, its missing parts supplied by reference TRBV7-8 and TRBJ2-1, is GAGVSQSPRYKVAKRGQDVALRCDPISGHVSLFWYQQALGQGPEFLTYFQNEAQLDKSGLPSDRFFAERPEGSVSTLKIQRTQQEDSAVYLCASTLTQSSYNEQFFGPGTRLTVL.

This clonotype was seen only once. Germline is not matched at one junction end, which may reflect a read error. This CDR3 reads CASSQDLSGGAPQETQYF. The CDR3 DNA follows: TGTGCCAGCAGCCAAGATCTCAGCGGGGGGGCCCCTCAAGAGACCCAGTACTTC. The chain recombines TRBV4-3 with TRBJ2-5; 10 bases agree with TRBD2. The germline V gene encodes CDR1 LGHNA and CDR2 YSLEER. This CDR3 comprises 18 residues.

The CDR3 loop is CASAGEETQYF. The CDR3 coding sequence is TGTGCCAGCGCAGGGGAAGAGACCCAGTACTTC. The chain uses TRBV6-1 and TRBJ2-5, with a tentative D call TRBD1 (6 bases). Trimming removed 8 bases from V and 3 bases from J, with 7 bases in between. CDR3 size: 11 residues. Looked up from germline, CDR1 is MNHNS and CDR2 is SASEGT.

There are a few counts of this clonotype. The chain links TRBV28 to TRBJ1-1; tentative D call: TRBD1 (5 bases). This CDR3 comprises 16 residues. Deletions cut 7 bases from V and 0 bases from J, with 18 bases between. Per the germline V gene, CDR1 is MDHEN and CDR2 is SYDVKM. The CDR3 region has the DNA TGTGCCAGCAAGACATACGAACAGGAGTTGAACACTGAAGCTTTCTTT. This gives the protein CASKTYEQELNTEAFF.

The genes are TRBV28 and TRBJ2-1; possible D gene TRBD2, 5 bases. Germline assignment: CDR1 MDHEN and CDR2 SYDVKM. The CDR3 sequence is 14 residues long. Trimming pared 5 bases from V and 4 bases from J, leaving 12 bases between. CDR3 in amino acids: CASSPPGDYNEQFF. The CDR3 DNA reads as TGTGCCAGCAGTCCCCCCGGGGATTACAATGAGCAGTTCTTC.